The 7 T cell receptor beta chains reported below all come from one sample, sequenced in a study of blood T cell repertoires in COVID-19. Libraries were prepared by immunoSEQ multiplex PCR; TCRdb keeps only in-frame clonotypes and omits some of them. Of 120,000 or so clones in the sample, more than 65% are singletons; the top ten hold roughly 2%. What was sequenced was peripheral blood. The receptors were gathered from a woman aged 70-85 years with acute or convalescent COVID-19.

In DNA form, the CDR3 reads TGTGCCAGCAGCCGGTTGGGACAGGGTTCCTACAATGAGCAGTTCTTC. Amino acids: CASSRLGQGSYNEQFF. The V and J genes are TRBV14 and TRBJ2-1; 9 bases line up with TRBD1. Germline-derived CDR1 and CDR2 are SGHDN and FVKESK. The length of the CDR3 is 16 residues. Germline trimming cut 4 bases from V and 1 base from J; bases unmatched to any gene: 5.

The chain uses TRBV7-2 and TRBJ1-5, with no clear D. Germline assignment: CDR1 SGHTA and CDR2 FQGNSA. The CDR3 is made up of 14 amino acids. V lost 5 bases and J 2 bases, leaving 10 bases between the germline ends. CDR3 in amino acids: CASSPGIGNQPQHF. CDR3 in DNA: TGTGCCAGCAGCCCAGGAATTGGCAATCAGCCCCAGCATTTT.

The rearrangement joins TRBV4-3 to TRBJ2-2; tentatively, D is TRBD1 (6 bases). The germline CDR1 and CDR2 sequences are LGHNA and YSLEER. The CDR3 loop spans 15 amino acids. Trimming stripped 2 bases from V and 6 bases from J, with 13 bases between. CDR3 sequence reads: CASSQQTGFPGELFF. The DNA of the CDR3 is TGCGCCAGCAGCCAACAAACAGGGTTCCCCGGGGAGCTGTTTTTT.

This clone was seen a few times. One end of the junction varies from germline; a read error may be responsible. The genes are TRBV5-5 and TRBJ1-2; D is unclear. CDR3 length: 11 residues. Germline V CDR1 and CDR2: SGHKS, YYEKEE (reference sequence). CDR3 sequence (DNA): TGTGCCAGCGGGAGTGGGTATGGTTACACCTTC. The encoded protein is CASGSGYGYTF.

The chain carries TRBV29-1 and TRBJ1-5, with D uncertain. Per germline, CDR1 SQVTM and CDR2 ANQGSEA. V was clipped by 3 bases and J by 9 bases, with 12 bases between them. The CDR3 runs to 12 residues. Here the CDR3 reads CSVEEGLGPQHF. Written as DNA, the CDR3 is TGCAGCGTTGAGGAGGGCCTGGGGCCCCAGCATTTT.

The chain recombines TRBV4-3 with TRBJ1-6; 7 bases map to TRBD1. Germline V CDR1 and CDR2: LGHNA, YSLEER. Unmatched junction bases numbered 6, after V lost 3 bases and J lost 7 bases. The CDR3 has 15 amino acids. For the CDR3, the DNA is TGCGCCAGCAGCCAGCGACAGGGTGGAAATTCACCCCTCCACTTT. Protein product: CASSQRQGGNSPLHF.

The chain recombines TRBV7-9 with TRBJ1-2; TRBD1 matches 8 bases. The V segment lost 3 bases and the J segment 6 bases; nucleotides outside the gene matches: 3. Germline V lookup: CDR1 SEHNR, CDR2 FQNEAQ (reference sequence). The CDR3 has 13 amino acids. The CDR3 DNA is TGTGCCAGCAGCTTCGGGACAGGTGATGGCTACACCTTC. Encoded protein: CASSFGTGDGYTF.